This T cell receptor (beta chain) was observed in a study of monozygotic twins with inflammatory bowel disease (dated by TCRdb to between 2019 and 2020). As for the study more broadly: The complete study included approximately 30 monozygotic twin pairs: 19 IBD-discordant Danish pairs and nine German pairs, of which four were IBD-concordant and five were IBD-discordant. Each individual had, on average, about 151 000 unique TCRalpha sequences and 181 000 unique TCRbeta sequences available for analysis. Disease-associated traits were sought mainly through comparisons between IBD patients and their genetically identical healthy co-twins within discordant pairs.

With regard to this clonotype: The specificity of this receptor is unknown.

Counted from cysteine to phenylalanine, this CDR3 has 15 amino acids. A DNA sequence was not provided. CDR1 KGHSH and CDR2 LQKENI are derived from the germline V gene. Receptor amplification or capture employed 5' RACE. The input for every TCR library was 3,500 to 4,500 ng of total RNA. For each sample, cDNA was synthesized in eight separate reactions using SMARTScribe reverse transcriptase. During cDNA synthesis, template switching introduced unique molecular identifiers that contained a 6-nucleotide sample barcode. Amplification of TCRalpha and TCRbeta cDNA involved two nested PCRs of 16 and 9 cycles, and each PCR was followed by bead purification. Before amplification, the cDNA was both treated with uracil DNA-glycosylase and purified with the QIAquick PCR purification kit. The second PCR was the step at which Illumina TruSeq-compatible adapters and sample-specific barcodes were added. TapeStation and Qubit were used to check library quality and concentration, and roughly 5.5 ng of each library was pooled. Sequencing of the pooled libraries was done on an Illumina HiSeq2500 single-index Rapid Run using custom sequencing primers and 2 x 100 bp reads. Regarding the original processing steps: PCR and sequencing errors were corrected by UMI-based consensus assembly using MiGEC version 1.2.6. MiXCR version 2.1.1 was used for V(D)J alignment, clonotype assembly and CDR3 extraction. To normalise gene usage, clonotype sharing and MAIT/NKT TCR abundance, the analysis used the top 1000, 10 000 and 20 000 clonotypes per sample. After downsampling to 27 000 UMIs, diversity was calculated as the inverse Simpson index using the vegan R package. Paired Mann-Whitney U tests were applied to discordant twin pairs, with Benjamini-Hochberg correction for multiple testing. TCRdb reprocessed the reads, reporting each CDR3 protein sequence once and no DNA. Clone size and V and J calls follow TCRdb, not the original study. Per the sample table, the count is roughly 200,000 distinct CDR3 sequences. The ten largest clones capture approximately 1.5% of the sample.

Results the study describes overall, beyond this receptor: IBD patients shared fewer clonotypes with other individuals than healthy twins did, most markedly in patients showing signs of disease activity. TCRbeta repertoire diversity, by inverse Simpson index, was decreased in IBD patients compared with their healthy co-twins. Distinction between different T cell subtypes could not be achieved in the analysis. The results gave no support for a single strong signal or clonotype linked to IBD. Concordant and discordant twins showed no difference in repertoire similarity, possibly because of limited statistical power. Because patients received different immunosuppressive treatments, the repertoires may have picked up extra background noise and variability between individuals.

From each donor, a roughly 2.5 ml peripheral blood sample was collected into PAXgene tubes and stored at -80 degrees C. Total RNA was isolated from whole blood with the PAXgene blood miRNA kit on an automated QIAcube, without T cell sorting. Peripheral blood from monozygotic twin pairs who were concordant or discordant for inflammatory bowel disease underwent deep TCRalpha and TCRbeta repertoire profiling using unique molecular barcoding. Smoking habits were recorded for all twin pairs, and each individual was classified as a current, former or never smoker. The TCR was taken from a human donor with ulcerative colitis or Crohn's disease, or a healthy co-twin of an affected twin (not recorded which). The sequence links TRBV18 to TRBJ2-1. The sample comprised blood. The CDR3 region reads CASSPIKSSYNEQFF.